What follows are 17 T cell receptor beta chains derived from one specimen sequenced in a study of long-term antiretroviral therapy in people with HIV. Researchers ran immunoSEQ v3.0 at survey level. Assay: immunoSEQ multiplex PCR; the TCRdb copy retains only in-frame clones and omits some. The sample records tens of thousands of clones, more than 75% being singletons. Specimen: unsorted PBMCs, collected 4.7 to 5 years after starting antiretroviral therapy. Receptors originate from a man aged 35-49 years with HIV.

The chain couples TRBV30 to TRBJ2-3; D is unclear. With 5 bases removed from V and 10 bases from J, the gap between germline ends came to 4 bases. CDR1 and CDR2 (germline): GTSNPN, SVGIG (reference sequence). This CDR3 comprises 8 residues. CDR3 loop: CAWGPQYF. Here the CDR3 DNA reads TGTGCCTGGGGTCCGCAGTATTTT.

The chain has TRBV7-2 and TRBJ2-1; the match to TRBD2 covers 12 bases. V trimming: 4 bases; J trimming: 6 bases; junction bases outside the gene matches: 7. This CDR3 is built from 16 residues. Looked up from germline, CDR1 is SGHTA and CDR2 is FQGNSA. The CDR3 bases are TGTGCCAGCAGCTCGACTAGCGGGAGTCTTGTCAATGAGCAGTTCTTC. Translating gives CASSSTSGSLVNEQFF.

In its sample, this clone was seen a few times. The V call is TRBV6-1, the J call TRBJ1-5, with 7 bases fitting TRBD1. The V segment lost 5 bases and the J segment 6 bases; nucleotides outside the gene matches: 7. CDR1 is MNHNS and CDR2 is SASEGT in the germline V gene. The CDR3 contains 14 residues. The CDR3 reads CASSPDRVAQPQHF. The DNA of the CDR3 is TGTGCCAGCAGTCCAGACAGGGTGGCTCAGCCCCAGCATTTT.

This clone was seen once. The chain is built from TRBV7-2 and TRBJ1-4; no clear D. This CDR3 is 14 amino acids long. V was cut by 5 bases and J by 3 bases, with 10 bases left in between. Per the germline V gene, CDR1 is SGHTA and CDR2 is FQGNSA. The CDR3 here is CASSPRQSNEKLFF. CDR3 sequence (DNA): TGTGCCAGCAGCCCCCGGCAGTCTAATGAAAAACTGTTTTTT. Looking up the rest from reference TRBV7-2 and TRBJ1-4 gives the full variable domain: GAGVSQSPSNKVTEKGKDVELRCDPISGHTALYWYRQSLGQGLEFLIYFQGNSAPDKSGLPSDRFSAERTGGSVSTLTIQRTQQEDSAVYLCASSPRQSNEKLFFGSGTQLSVL.

This sequence joins TRBV13 and TRBJ2-1, with TRBD1 matching over 11 bases. Trimming removed 0 bases from V and 2 bases from J; junction bases left unmatched: 6. The CDR3 is 18 residues long. CDR1 and CDR2 from the germline V gene are PRHDT and FYEKMQ (reference sequence). Written as DNA, the CDR3 is TGTGCCAGCAGCTTAGGCCCCGGGACAGGGGGTCCCTACAATGAGCAGTTCTTC. Its translation is CASSLGPGTGGPYNEQFF.

This CDR3 reads CASSDREGGYEQYF. CDR3 bases: TGTGCCAGCTCGGACAGGGAAGGAGGATACGAGCAGTACTTC. The J gene is TRBJ2-7, the V gene TRBV18; 8 nucleotides line up with TRBD1. Germline assignment: CDR1 KGHSH and CDR2 LQKENI. The CDR3 loop spans 14 amino acids. V was pared by 6 bases and J by 4 bases, with 8 bases of the junction left unmatched.

This chain connects TRBV18 to TRBJ2-7; the match to TRBD1 covers 12 bases. V shed 3 bases, J shed 7 bases, and the junction held 10 bases outside the gene matches. Germline CDR1 and CDR2: KGHSH and LQKENI. CDR3 length: 16 residues. The CDR3 nucleotides are TGTGCCAGCTCACCCTCTCTACCGGGACAGGGGGCTGAGCAGTACTTC. This encodes CASSPSLPGQGAEQYF.

The chain is built from TRBV7-9 and TRBJ2-3; D is unclear. CDR1 SEHNR and CDR2 FQNEAQ come from the germline V gene (reference sequence). The V end was cut by 2 bases, the J end by 10 bases, with 13 bases between. The CDR3 consists of 13 residues. In DNA, the CDR3 is TGTGCCAGCAGCTTATATTCGGTAGACGCGCAGTATTTT. Protein sequence: CASSLYSVDAQYF.

The chain links TRBV5-5 to TRBJ2-2, with D possibly TRBD2 on 5 matching bases. Germline CDR1 is SGHKS and CDR2 is YYEKEE (reference sequence). V lost 4 bases to trimming and J lost 0 bases, with 16 bases between them. The CDR3 runs 17 residues. The chain's CDR3 is CASSPREQPANTGELFF. The DNA for the CDR3 is TGTGCCAGCAGCCCGAGGGAACAGCCAGCGAACACCGGGGAGCTGTTTTTT.

The V gene is TRBV11-2, the J gene TRBJ2-7; D gene ambiguous. V was pared by 1 base and J by 5 bases, with 9 bases between. The CDR3 sequence is 13 residues long. Germline CDR1 is SGHAT and CDR2 is FQNNGV. CDR3 nucleotide sequence: TGTGCCAGCAGCTTAGTCCATGGGGACGAGCAGTACTTC. It codes for CASSLVHGDEQYF. Full variable domain (missing parts from reference TRBV11-2 and TRBJ2-7): EAGVAQSPRYKIIEKRQSVAFWCNPISGHATLYWYQQILGQGPKLLIQFQNNGVVDDSQLPKDRFSAERLKGVDSTLKIQPAKLEDSAVYLCASSLVHGDEQYFGPGTRLTVT.

The chain uses TRBV28 and TRBJ1-2, with a possible D match to TRBD1 (6 bases). This CDR3 is built from 15 residues. V gave up 3 bases and J gave up 4 bases, with 15 bases separating them. The germline V gene encodes CDR1 MDHEN and CDR2 SYDVKM. CDR3 nucleotide sequence: TGTGCCAGCAGTTTCCCTCAGGGACAAACCTATGGCTACACCTTC. Translating gives CASSFPQGQTYGYTF.

This rearrangement joins TRBV6-5 to TRBJ2-5; TRBD1 might be the D (5 bases). V was pared by 4 bases and J by 5 bases, with 20 bases between. Germline CDR1 MNHEY, CDR2 SVGAGI. The CDR3 runs to 16 residues. CDR3 in DNA: TGTGCCAGCAGTTCCAGATTCAATGACAGAACGGAGACCCAGTACTTC. This codes for CASSSRFNDRTETQYF.

The genes are TRBV4-1 and TRBJ2-7, with D perhaps TRBD2 (5 bases). This CDR3 has 15 residues. V shed 1 base and J shed 2 bases, with 12 bases lying between them. From germline, CDR1 is MGHRA and CDR2 YSYEKL. The CDR3 region is CASSQVASRTYEQYF. The DNA of the CDR3 is TGCGCCAGCAGCCAAGTTGCTAGCCGTACCTACGAGCAGTACTTC.

V is TRBV5-1 and J is TRBJ2-7; D gene unclear. The germline V and J ends were trimmed by 2 bases and 3 bases, with 12 bases remaining between them. The CDR3 is 14 amino acids. Per the germline V gene, CDR1 is SGHRS and CDR2 is YFSETQ. Here the CDR3 reads CASSFANSYYEQYF. CDR3 nucleotide sequence: TGCGCCAGCAGCTTTGCGAACAGTTACTACGAGCAGTACTTC.

The J gene is TRBJ1-1, the V gene TRBV7-2, with 10 bases lining up with TRBD1. Germline V gene data show CDR1 as SGHTA and CDR2 as FQGNSA. The V segment lost 5 bases and the J segment 1 base; nucleotides outside the gene matches: 7. The CDR3 has 16 amino acids. In nucleotides, the CDR3 is TGTGCCAGCAGCCCCCGACAGGGGGCGCGGAACACTGAAGCTTTCTTT. This encodes CASSPRQGARNTEAFF.

V is TRBV6-5 and J is TRBJ2-2; weak D call: TRBD2 (5 bases). Germline V gene sequence: CDR1 MNHEY, CDR2 SVGAGI. The CDR3 spans 16 residues. Trimming cost V 2 bases and J 1 base, with 11 bases left between them. The CDR3 bases are TGTGCCAGCAGTTACAGGGCGGGTATGAACACCGGGGAGCTGTTTTTT. The encoded protein is CASSYRAGMNTGELFF.

The V gene is TRBV15, the J gene TRBJ2-7; perhaps TRBD1 as D (7 bases). Germline values: CDR1 LNHNV, CDR2 YYDKDF (reference sequence). The germline V and J ends were trimmed by 0 bases and 1 base, with 16 bases remaining between them. The CDR3 consists of 17 residues. The chain's CDR3 is CATSRDRQGGGSYEQYF. The CDR3 nucleotides are TGTGCCACCAGCAGAGACCGGCAGGGGGGAGGATCCTACGAGCAGTACTTC.